These T cell receptor beta chains were read from a single sample in a study of prognosis after radiotherapy for stage I lung cancer. TCRdb recomputed calls from the multiplex PCR reads with MiXCR, one row per CDR3 protein. The sample yields around 31,000 distinct CDR3 sequences, approximately 51% seen once. The specimen was PBMCs, collected before or after stereotactic body radiation therapy (not recorded which). Source of these receptors: a donor aged 50 or older with non-small cell lung cancer. Each CDR3 is given with its conserved first and last residue. The D gene is left open where the match is weak. The size of a clone is reported for some rows only, either as once, few or many, or as a class for expanded clones.

V: TRBV5-4; J: TRBJ2-3; size: many; D: TRBD2; length: 16; DNA: TGTGCCAGCAGCTTGCGATCGGGAGGGCTCACAGATACGCAGTATTTT; CDR3: CASSLRSGGLTDTQYF
V: TRBV28; J: TRBJ2-6; size: .; D: .; length: 14; DNA: TGTTCCAGCAGTGAGCCATCTGGGTCCAACGTCCTGACTTTC; CDR3: CSSSEPSGSNVLTF
V: TRBV20-1; J: TRBJ2-1; size: many; D: TRBD2; length: 14; DNA: TGCAGTGCTAGCATAACGGGAGGATACAATGAGCAGTTCTTC; CDR3: CSASITGGYNEQFF
V: TRBV25-1; J: TRBJ1-6; size: .; D: .; length: 17; DNA: TGTGCCAGCAGTGTTTGCCCCCTGGAGGCAGGTAGATCACCCCTCCACTTT; CDR3: CASSVCPLEAGRSPLHF
V: TRBV7-2; J: TRBJ1-5; size: many; D: .; length: 14; DNA: TGTGCCAGCAGCTTAAACGGGAGAAATCAGCCCCAGCATTTT; CDR3: CASSLNGRNQPQHF
V: TRBV2; J: TRBJ2-7; size: many; D: TRBD1; length: 14; DNA: TGTGCCAGCAGTTTCGACAGGGGTAGAGACGAGCAGTACTTC; CDR3: CASSFDRGRDEQYF
V: TRBV12-3/TRBV12-4; J: TRBJ2-3; size: many; D: .; length: 14; DNA: TGTGCCAGCAGTTTACAACCGGCGGCAGATACGCAGTATTTT; CDR3: CASSLQPAADTQYF
V: TRBV20-1; J: TRBJ2-7; size: .; D: .; length: 14; DNA: TGCAGTTCCTACAGGGCCGAAACGCGTCTCGAGCAGTACTTC; CDR3: CSSYRAETRLEQYF
V: TRBV30; J: TRBJ2-1; size: medium-sized; D: TRBD2; length: 17; DNA: TGTGCCTGGAGGAGGCTAGCGGGAGGGAGCTCCTACAATGAGCAGTTCTTC; CDR3: CAWRRLAGGSSYNEQFF
V: TRBV20-1; J: TRBJ2-1; size: medium-sized; D: TRBD2; length: 16; DNA: TGCAGTGCAAAGAGGGGCGGGAGTAGACCCTACAATGAGCAGTTCTTC; CDR3: CSAKRGGSRPYNEQFF
V: TRBV20-1; J: TRBJ1-6; size: few; D: TRBD1; length: 14; DNA: TGCAGTGCTAGACCCCCCCGACAGGGTGAGCGCCTCCACTTT; CDR3: CSARPPRQGERLHF
V: TRBV7-8; J: TRBJ2-1; size: many; D: .; length: 15; DNA: TGTGCCAGCAGCTTAGGGCCCCGGGCATACAATGAGCAGTTCTTC; CDR3: CASSLGPRAYNEQFF
V: TRBV3-2; J: TRBJ2-5; size: .; D: .; length: 18; DNA: TGTGCCAGCAGCCGGGACTCACAGGGGGCATTTTTGTTGGAGACCCAGTACTTC; CDR3: CASSRDSQGAFLLETQYF
V: TRBV7-3; J: TRBJ2-1; size: medium-sized; D: TRBD2; length: 17; DNA: TGTGCCAGCAGCGACAGACTAGCGGGTGGGTCCTACAATGAGCAGTTCTTC; CDR3: CASSDRLAGGSYNEQFF
V: TRBV20-1; J: TRBJ1-1; size: many; D: .; length: 16; DNA: TGCAGTGCTAGAGAGGAACGGCTCTGGGGAAACACTGAAGCTTTCTTT; CDR3: CSAREERLWGNTEAFF
V: TRBV6-1; J: TRBJ2-1; size: medium-sized; D: .; length: 17; DNA: TGTGCCAGCAGTGAACTGAGGCGGGGCCTGCCCTACAATGAGCAGTTCTTC; CDR3: CASSELRRGLPYNEQFF
V: TRBV28; J: TRBJ2-1; size: .; D: TRBD2; length: 19; DNA: TGTGCCAGCAGTTTACGGGGACTAGCGGGACTTTGGGGCCGGAGTGAGCAGTTCTTC; CDR3: CASSLRGLAGLWGRSEQFF